In its sample, the clone carrying this T cell receptor beta chain is medium-sized. The data are from a study of tumor-infiltrating lymphocytes in oesophageal squamous cell carcinoma. TCRdb passed the PCR reads through MiXCR, listing each CDR3 protein once. The data contain just over 20,000 distinct CDR3 sequences, 35% to 40% of them singletons. Germline V gene lookup returns CDR1 SEHNR and CDR2 FQNEAQ (reference sequence). V lost 7 bases to trimming and J lost 7 bases; unmatched junction nucleotides: 7. The CDR3 runs 13 residues. The sequence derives from a male donor with esophageal squamous cell carcinoma. The chain links TRBV7-9 to TRBJ2-7; 10 bases map to TRBD1. The sequencing sample was made of esophageal tumor tissue. This CDR3 reads CASISTGGNEQYF. CDR3 bases: TGTGCCAGCATCTCGACAGGGGGCAATGAGCAGTACTTC.